These 9 T cell receptor beta chains share one sample of origin, sequenced in a study of cytomegalovirus exposure and HLA in healthy donors. 13 Jbeta primers and 60 Vbeta primers were used for the PCR. Sequencing was performed with immunoSEQ multiplex PCR; in TCRdb, only in-frame clones are kept and a portion is missing. The sample records fewer than 85,000 clones, roughly 76% being singletons. The specimen was PBMCs. The receptor set was obtained from a male donor in good health and CMV-seropositive.

CDR3 nucleotides: TGCGCCAGCACTGACCTCAGGAACCAAGAGACCCAGTACTTC. Translation gives CASTDLRNQETQYF. The chain is built from TRBV23-1 and TRBJ2-5; D gene uncertain. TRBV23-1 qualifies as an ORF whose function is uncertain. This CDR3 is 14 amino acids long. V was clipped by 7 bases and J by 0 bases, with 12 bases between them.

The J gene is TRBJ2-3, the V gene TRBV18, with D possibly matching TRBD1 (6 bases). CDR1 and CDR2 from the germline V gene are KGHSH and LQKENI. V lost 6 bases, J lost 3 bases, and 13 bases lay in between. The CDR3 covers 14 residues. Written as DNA, the CDR3 is TGTGCCAGCTCGCGGAACAGGGAAACAGATACGCAGTATTTT. As protein: CASSRNRETDTQYF. Full variable domain (rest looked up from reference TRBV18 and TRBJ2-3): NAGVMQNPRHLVRRRGQEARLRCSPMKGHSHVYWYRQLPEEGLKFMVYLQKENIIDESGMPKERFSAEFPKEGPSILRIQQVVRGDSAAYFCASSRNRETDTQYFGPGTRLTVL.

This clone came up once. V and J are TRBV19 and TRBJ2-2; 7 bases are a match to TRBD1. Germline CDR1 and CDR2: LNHDA and SQIVND (reference sequence). With 1 base clipped from V and 6 bases from J, the junction kept 14 bases outside the gene matches. This CDR3 spans 18 amino acids. This CDR3 reads CASSIAAGGTGVSGELFF. DNA for the CDR3: TGTGCCAGTAGTATAGCCGCTGGGGGTACAGGGGTCTCCGGGGAGCTGTTTTTT.

The chain couples TRBV6-5 to TRBJ2-7; 12 bases are shared with TRBD2. Germline CDR1 reads MNHEY; CDR2 reads SVGAGI. V lost 3 bases, J lost 1 base, and 4 bases stayed unmatched. This CDR3 has 16 residues. The CDR3 loop reads CASSYQLAGGSYEQYF. The CDR3 DNA sequence: TGTGCCAGCAGTTATCAACTAGCGGGGGGATCCTACGAGCAGTACTTC.

The chain uses TRBV5-1 and TRBJ2-7; D is perhaps TRBD1 (5 bases). V lost 4 bases and J lost 1, with 9 bases in between. CDR3 length equals 13 residues. Germline values: CDR1 SGHRS, CDR2 YFSETQ. The CDR3 DNA follows: TGCGCCAGCAGCCTCAGGGTTTCCTACGAGCAGTACTTC. Encoded protein: CASSLRVSYEQYF.

The chain combines TRBV6-4 with TRBJ2-4, with TRBD1 matching 7 bases. From germline, CDR1 is MRHNA and CDR2 SNTAGT. The length of the CDR3 is 15 residues. After removal of 5 bases from V and 2 bases from J, the junction contained 6 bases not matched to a gene. The CDR3 DNA reads as TGTGCCAGCAGTCGTACAGGGGAGTCCAAAAACATTCAGTACTTC. This gives the protein CASSRTGESKNIQYF.

This clone was seen just once. The chain is built from TRBV18 and TRBJ1-1; 9 nucleotides match TRBD1. With 5 bases clipped from V and 4 bases from J, the junction kept 5 bases outside the gene matches. This CDR3 is built from 14 residues. Germline values: CDR1 KGHSH, CDR2 LQKENI. DNA of the CDR3: TGTGCCAGCTCAATGGGACAGGGTCTCACTGAAGCTTTCTTT. Protein: CASSMGQGLTEAFF. Full variable domain (remainder filled in from reference TRBV18 and TRBJ1-1): NAGVMQNPRHLVRRRGQEARLRCSPMKGHSHVYWYRQLPEEGLKFMVYLQKENIIDESGMPKERFSAEFPKEGPSILRIQQVVRGDSAAYFCASSMGQGLTEAFFGQGTRLTVV.

The chain carries TRBV4-2 and TRBJ2-1, with a tentative D call TRBD2 (5 bases). V was cut by 0 bases and J by 0 bases, with 6 bases left in between. Germline loops: CDR1 LGHNA, CDR2 YNFKEQ. CDR3 length equals 15 residues. The CDR3 coding sequence is TGTGCCAGCAGCCAAGAAACTAGCTCCTACAATGAGCAGTTCTTC. This encodes CASSQETSSYNEQFF.

The chain links TRBV5-4 to TRBJ1-1; 10 bases line up with TRBD1. With V trimmed by 4 bases and J by 3 bases, 3 bases remained unmatched. The CDR3 sequence is 14 residues long. CDR1 SGHNT and CDR2 YYREEE come from the germline V gene (reference sequence). The CDR3 bases are TGTGCCAGCAGCCAGGGGACAGGGGACACTGAAGCTTTCTTT. Translation: CASSQGTGDTEAFF.